Below, 26 T cell receptor beta chains from the same sample are listed, as sequenced in a study of T cell responses to AZD1222 COVID-19 vaccine. Assay used: immunoSEQ multiplex PCR; TCRdb lists only in-frame clones, some missing. The repertoire includes 100,000 to 150,000 clones, around 85% of them detected once, and approximately 4.4% sits in the top ten. The sequenced sample was peripheral blood, obtained 28 days after the second AZD1222 dose. These receptors were taken from an adult who received the AZD1222 COVID-19 vaccine.

This clone was observed a single time. This chain uses TRBV27 with TRBJ1-1, with TRBD1 matching 9 bases. V dropped 3 bases and J dropped 11; count of bases not matched to a gene: 7. The CDR3 covers 13 residues. Germline CDR1 reads MNHEY; CDR2 reads SMNVEV (reference sequence). The CDR3 sequence is CASSLTLQGAAFF. CDR3 nucleotides: TGTGCCAGCAGTTTGACCCTACAGGGGGCGGCTTTCTTT.

The V gene is TRBV6-5, the J gene TRBJ1-5; TRBD1 is a possible D gene (5 bases). Trimming cost V 7 bases and J 1 base, with 14 bases left between them. Germline-derived CDR1 and CDR2 are MNHEY and SVGAGI. This CDR3 is 15 amino acids long. The CDR3 protein is CASTRLGASNQPQHF. The CDR3 nucleotides are TGTGCCAGCACCCGATTAGGGGCCAGCAATCAGCCCCAGCATTTT.

The rearrangement links TRBV5-1 to TRBJ2-2; TRBD2 matches at 9 bases. The germline V gene encodes CDR1 SGHRS and CDR2 YFSETQ. The CDR3 contains 15 residues. Losses at the gene ends were 4 bases for V and 7 bases for J; bases not matched to a gene: 8. As DNA, the CDR3 is TGCGCCAGCAGCCTTCGCGGGGGGGACATCGGGGAGCTGTTTTTT. It translates to CASSLRGGDIGELFF.

CDR3 protein: CASSGGRGRKFF. In nucleotides, the CDR3 is TGTGCCAGCAGCGGAGGGCGAGGGAGGAAGTTCTTC. This chain connects TRBV5-6 to TRBJ2-1; D is possibly TRBD2 (6 bases). The CDR3 contains 12 residues. The V end lost 4 bases, the J end lost 14 bases, and 16 bases lay between the germline ends. CDR1 SGHDT and CDR2 YYEEEE come from the germline V gene.

The CDR3 DNA sequence: TGCGCCAGCAGCGCGGGGTCACTAGCGGGGGGCGCCCCCTACGAGCAGTACTTC. Residues: CASSAGSLAGGAPYEQYF. The V and J genes are TRBV5-1 and TRBJ2-7; TRBD2 matches at 12 bases. Germline V gene data show CDR1 as SGHRS and CDR2 as YFSETQ. V dropped 4 bases and J dropped 2; count of bases not matched to a gene: 13. The CDR3 spans 18 residues.

The chain recombines TRBV12-3 or TRBV12-4 with TRBJ1-3; 10 bases align to TRBD1. V lost 4 bases to trimming and J lost 8 bases; unmatched junction nucleotides: 2. This CDR3 has 13 amino acids. CDR3 DNA: TGTGCCAGCAGTTCTGGACAGGGGGACACCATATATTTT. It encodes CASSSGQGDTIYF.

This chain links TRBV30 with TRBJ1-1; possibly TRBD1 for D (5 bases). Trimming left V 3 bases short and J 9 bases short, with 14 bases between. Germline V CDR1 and CDR2: GTSNPN, SVGIG (reference sequence). The CDR3 covers 12 residues. The CDR3 DNA reads as TGTGCCTGGAGCGCAAGCGAGGGGAAAGCTTTCTTT. Its translation: CAWSASEGKAFF.

This rearrangement joins TRBV28 to TRBJ1-1; D is unresolved. The germline V gene has CDR1 MDHEN and CDR2 SYDVKM. The V end was cut by 2 bases, the J end by 9 bases, with 19 bases between. There are 15 residues in the CDR3. The CDR3 DNA is TGTGCCAGCAGTTTAAGGTTTAGGGCAGGTAAGAAAGCTTTCTTT. Protein sequence: CASSLRFRAGKKAFF.

This sequence joins TRBV9 and TRBJ1-2; D remains ambiguous. The CDR3 sequence is 13 residues long. Germline V gene lookup returns CDR1 SGDLS and CDR2 YYNGEE. The V and J ends lost 4 bases and 2 bases respectively, with 9 bases between them. CDR3 sequence: CASSPFQNYGYTF. As DNA, the CDR3 is TGTGCCAGCAGCCCCTTCCAGAACTATGGCTACACCTTC.

The J gene is TRBJ1-5, the V gene TRBV19; 7 nucleotides match TRBD1. The CDR3 consists of 14 residues. J was trimmed by 7 bases and V by 6 bases; bases with no gene match: 9. In germline, CDR1 is LNHDA, CDR2 SQIVND (reference sequence). In DNA, the CDR3 is TGTGCCAGTAGCTTGACAGGGATGGGACAGCCCCAGCATTTT. Amino acid sequence: CASSLTGMGQPQHF.

In this sample, this clone turned up once. The chain is built from TRBV3-1 (or the pseudogene TRBV3-2) and TRBJ2-3; 9 nucleotides agree with TRBD2. With V trimmed by 6 bases and J by 2 bases, 9 bases remained unmatched. The CDR3 spans 16 residues. Germline V gives CDR1 LGHDT, CDR2 YNNKEL (reference sequence). DNA for the CDR3: TGTGCCAGCAGGGGGGGACTAGCTGTCTTCACAGATACGCAGTATTTT. Translated: CASRGGLAVFTDTQYF.

This clone was detected only once. The DNA of the CDR3 is TGTGCCAGCAGCTTAGAGGGACAGGGTATAGAGCAGTACTTC. It specifies CASSLEGQGIEQYF. The chain has TRBV7-8 and TRBJ2-7; 9 positions agree with TRBD1. CDR3 length: 14 amino acids. Trimming at V came to 1 base and at J to 7 bases, leaving 5 bases not matched to a gene. Germline V CDR1 and CDR2: SGHVS, FQNEAQ.

The chain carries TRBV30 and TRBJ2-7, with a weak D call TRBD1 (6 bases). Germline assignment: CDR1 GTSNPN and CDR2 SVGIG (reference sequence). This CDR3 is 12 amino acids long. V was shortened by 2 bases and J by 6 bases, with 11 bases between the two germline ends. The CDR3 bases are TGTGCCTGGAGTCAACAGGGTTCCGAGCAGTACTTC. It encodes CAWSQQGSEQYF.

The J gene is TRBJ1-1, the V gene TRBV6-5, with 7 positions matching TRBD1. The CDR3 is 14 amino acids. Looked up from germline, CDR1 is MNHEY and CDR2 is SVGAGI. Unmatched junction bases numbered 7, after V lost 5 bases and J lost 4 bases. This CDR3 is CASSPRQGSTEAFF. In nucleotides, the CDR3 is TGTGCCAGCAGTCCCCGACAGGGTAGCACTGAAGCTTTCTTT.

The rearrangement uses TRBV7-2 and TRBJ1-6; D unclear. Germline values: CDR1 SGHTA, CDR2 FQGNSA. The CDR3 loop spans 15 amino acids. Trimming shortened V by 1 base and J by 7 bases, and 11 bases separated the two germline ends. CDR3: CASSLVGLTNSPLHF. The CDR3 coding sequence is TGTGCCAGCAGCTTAGTAGGACTTACCAATTCACCCCTCCACTTT.

The chain employs TRBV5-4 and TRBJ2-7; unclear D gene. Deletions cut 0 bases from V and 6 bases from J, with 10 bases between. The CDR3 length is 13 residues. Germline V gene data show CDR1 as SGHNT and CDR2 as YYREEE (reference sequence). The CDR3 loop is CASSLVLVGEQYF. The CDR3 nucleotides are TGTGCCAGCAGCTTGGTTCTAGTTGGCGAGCAGTACTTC.

The rearrangement joins TRBV19 to TRBJ1-2, with D possibly being TRBD1 (6 bases). CDR3 length equals 13 residues. Trimming stripped 9 bases from V and 5 bases from J, with 16 bases between. Germline V lookup: CDR1 LNHDA, CDR2 SQIVND (reference sequence). CDR3 DNA: TGTGCCAGCCGACCCGGGACACCATATGGCTACACCTTC. Its translation is CASRPGTPYGYTF.

This clone was seen a single time. The chain joins TRBV6-6 to TRBJ1-4, with no clear D. The germline V gene has CDR1 MNHNY and CDR2 SVGAGI (reference sequence). Trimming left V 4 bases short and J 4 bases short, with 10 bases between. The CDR3 totals 14 residues. CDR3: CASSFSGRNEKLFF. CDR3 nucleotide sequence: TGTGCCAGCAGTTTTTCCGGCCGTAATGAAAAACTGTTTTTT.

V usage is TRBV11-2 and J usage is TRBJ2-7, with 7 nucleotides matching TRBD2. The CDR3 loop spans 15 amino acids. With 1 base clipped from V and 0 bases from J, the junction kept 3 bases outside the gene matches. CDR1 and CDR2 from the germline V gene are SGHAT and FQNNGV. CDR3 region: CASSLASGASYEQYF. The CDR3 DNA reads TGTGCCAGCAGCTTAGCCAGCGGGGCCTCCTACGAGCAGTACTTC.

V gene TRBV6-5 combines with J gene TRBJ2-2; D is perhaps TRBD1 (5 bases). The germline CDR1 and CDR2 sequences are MNHEY and SVGAGI. The CDR3 runs to 14 residues. Trimming cost V 8 bases and J 5 bases, with 15 bases left between them. CDR3 sequence (DNA): TGTGCCAGCTTAGGGGCTTTCGATACCGGGGAGCTGTTTTTT. It codes for CASLGAFDTGELFF.

The rearrangement joins TRBV5-4 to TRBJ1-1, with no clear D. CDR1 is SGHNT and CDR2 is YYREEE in the germline V gene (reference sequence). Trimming shortened V by 1 base and J by 1 base, and 8 bases separated the two germline ends. The CDR3 length is 14 residues. DNA for the CDR3: TGTGCCAGCAGCTTGTTATGGGGGAACACTGAAGCTTTCTTT. It translates to CASSLLWGNTEAFF.

This clone was recorded a few times. The CDR3 here is CASSPSSSQPQHF. The DNA for the CDR3 is TGTGCCAGCTCACCTTCCTCTTCTCAGCCCCAGCATTTT. The rearrangement links TRBV18 to TRBJ1-5; no clear D. V lost 3 bases and J lost 6, with 9 bases in between. The V gene's germline CDR1 is KGHSH and CDR2 LQKENI. This CDR3 is 13 amino acids long.

The genes are TRBV11-3 and TRBJ1-6, with 7 bases aligning to TRBD1. V gave up 0 bases and J gave up 8 bases; unmatched junction bases: 4. The CDR3 sequence is 15 residues long. Germline CDR1 SGHNT, CDR2 YENEEA. The CDR3 DNA reads TGTGCCAGCAGCTTAGATGGGACAGCCGATTCACCCCTCCACTTT. Its translation: CASSLDGTADSPLHF.

V usage is TRBV7-9 and J usage is TRBJ1-1; TRBD1 is a possible D gene (5 bases). The ends were cut back, 2 bases at V and 1 base at J, with 11 bases in the middle. The V gene's germline CDR1 is SEHNR and CDR2 FQNEAQ (reference sequence). The CDR3 loop spans 15 amino acids. CDR3 region: CASSLSDIPNTEAFF. DNA of the CDR3: TGTGCCAGCAGCTTATCGGACATCCCGAACACTGAAGCTTTCTTT.

The chain uses TRBV3-1 (or the pseudogene TRBV3-2) and TRBJ1-4; D ambiguous. This CDR3 region has 16 residues. The V gene's germline CDR1 is LGHDT and CDR2 YNNKEL (reference sequence). Trimming cost V 2 bases and J 0 bases, with 10 bases left between them. CDR3 amino acids: CASSQTVITTNEKLFF. In DNA, the CDR3 is TGTGCCAGCAGCCAAACGGTCATTACAACTAATGAAAAACTGTTTTTT.

The rearrangement uses TRBV11-1 and TRBJ2-7; D is undetermined. The germline V and J ends were trimmed by 4 bases and 0 bases, with 1 base remaining between them. Germline CDR1 is SGHAT and CDR2 is FQDESV (reference sequence). The CDR3 runs to 11 residues. In DNA, the CDR3 is TGTGCCAGCAGCTCCTCCTACGAGCAGTACTTC. As protein: CASSSSYEQYF.